The subject of this entry is one T cell receptor beta chain. The CDR3 runs to 15 residues. Germline-derived CDR1 and CDR2 are SGHKS and YYEKEE (reference sequence). Trimming took off 5 bases at V and 2 bases at J, with 13 bases between the two ends. Sequencing used immunoSEQ multiplex PCR; TCRdb keeps in-frame clones, though not all of them. The table includes around 30,000 clones, roughly 87% detected once. These data come from a study of blood T cell repertoires in COVID-19. This TCR was recovered from a man in his forties or fifties with active or convalescent COVID-19. Material for sequencing was peripheral blood. The rearrangement joins TRBV5-5 to TRBJ2-2; maybe TRBD1 (6 bases). The CDR3 DNA sequence: TGTGCCAGCAGTCCCGGGACAACAAACACCGGGGAGCTGTTTTTT. This codes for CASSPGTTNTGELFF.